The rows below give T cell receptor beta chains drawn from one sample of a study of shared clonotypes between healthy human individuals. Data came from immunoSEQ multiplex PCR; TCRdb stores just in-frame clones and leaves some out. The table records fewer than 850,000 clones, roughly 78% of them present only once. Sequencing input: memory CD4+ T cells sorted from blood. All receptors come from a woman between 25 and 40 years old in good health. Each CDR3 is given with its conserved first and last residue. The D gene is left open where the match is weak.

cdr3_aa: CASSQIGSSNYNEQFF
d_call: NA
v_call: TRBV4-1

cdr3_aa: CASSPGAPGGYTF
d_call: NA
v_call: TRBV28

cdr3_aa: CASSLQGSTDTQYF
d_call: NA
v_call: TRBV5-4

cdr3_aa: CAISQGPSSNQPQHF
d_call: NA
v_call: TRBV10-3

cdr3_aa: CASSLWKGGSRYTGELFF
d_call: TRBD1
v_call: TRBV28

cdr3_aa: CASSWGRSGELFF
d_call: NA
v_call: TRBV7-2

cdr3_aa: CASSRAFSGANVLTF
d_call: NA
v_call: TRBV6-5

cdr3_aa: CASSLSKPSYEQYF
d_call: NA
v_call: TRBV5-1

cdr3_aa: CASKQGGASYEQYF
d_call: TRBD1
v_call: TRBV5-1

cdr3_aa: CASWRQGAREQYF
d_call: TRBD1
v_call: TRBV6-5

cdr3_aa: CASSLDLESNEQFF
d_call: NA
v_call: TRBV7-7

cdr3_aa: CASSAQGSNYGYTF
d_call: NA
v_call: TRBV6-4